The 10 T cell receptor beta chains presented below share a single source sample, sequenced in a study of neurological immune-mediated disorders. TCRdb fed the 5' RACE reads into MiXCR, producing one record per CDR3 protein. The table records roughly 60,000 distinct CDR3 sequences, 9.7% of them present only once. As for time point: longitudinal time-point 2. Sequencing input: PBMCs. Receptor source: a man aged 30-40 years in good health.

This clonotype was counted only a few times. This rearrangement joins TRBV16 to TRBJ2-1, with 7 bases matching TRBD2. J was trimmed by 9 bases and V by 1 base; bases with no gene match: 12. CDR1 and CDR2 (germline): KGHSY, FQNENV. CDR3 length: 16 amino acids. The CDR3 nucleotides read TGTGCCAGCAGCCAATTGGGGGGGACCCGCGAGTCTGAGCAGTTCTTC. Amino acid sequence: CASSQLGGTRESEQFF. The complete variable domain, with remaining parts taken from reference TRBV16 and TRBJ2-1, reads GEEVAQTPKHLVRGEGQKAKLYCAPIKGHSYVFWYQQVLKNEFKFLISFQNENVFDETGMPKERFSAKCLPNSPCSLEIQATKLEDSAVYFCASSQLGGTRESEQFFGPGTRLTVL.

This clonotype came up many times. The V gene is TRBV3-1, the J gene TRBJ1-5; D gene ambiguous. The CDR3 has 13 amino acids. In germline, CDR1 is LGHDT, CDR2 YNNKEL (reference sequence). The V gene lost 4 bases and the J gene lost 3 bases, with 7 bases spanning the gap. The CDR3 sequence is CASSPTVNQPQHF. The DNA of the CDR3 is TGTGCCAGCAGCCCAACCGTCAATCAGCCCCAGCATTTT.

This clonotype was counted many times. The CDR3: CAISMGTSGPSGGNEQFF. The CDR3 bases are TGTGCCATCAGTATGGGGACTAGCGGGCCCTCCGGTGGGAATGAGCAGTTCTTC. This chain links TRBV10-3 with TRBJ2-1, with 12 bases lining up with TRBD2. In germline, CDR1 is ENHRY, CDR2 SYGVKD. The V gene end was trimmed by 5 bases and the J gene end by 7 bases; junction bases not matched to a gene: 15. CDR3 length: 18 amino acids.

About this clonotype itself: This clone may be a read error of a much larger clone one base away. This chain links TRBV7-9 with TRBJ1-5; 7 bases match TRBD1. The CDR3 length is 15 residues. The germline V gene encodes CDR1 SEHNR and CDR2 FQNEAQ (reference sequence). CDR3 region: CASSPRTGGNQPQRF. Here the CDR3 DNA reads TGTGCCAGCAGCCCTCGGACAGGAGGCAATCAGCCCCAGCGTTTT.

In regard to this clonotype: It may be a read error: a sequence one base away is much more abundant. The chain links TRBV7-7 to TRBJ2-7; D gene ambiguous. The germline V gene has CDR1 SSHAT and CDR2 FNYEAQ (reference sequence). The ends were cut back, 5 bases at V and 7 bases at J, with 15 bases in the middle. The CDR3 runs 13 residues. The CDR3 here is CASSTYEGREQYF. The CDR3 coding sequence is TGTGCCAGCAGCACGTACGAAGGGCGAGAGCAGTACTTC.

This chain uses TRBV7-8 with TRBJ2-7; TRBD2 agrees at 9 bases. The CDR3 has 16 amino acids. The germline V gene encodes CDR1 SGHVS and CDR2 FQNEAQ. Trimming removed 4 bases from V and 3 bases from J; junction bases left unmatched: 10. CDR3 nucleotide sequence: TGTGCCAGCAGCTCCCAAACCGGGACTAGCTACTACGAGCAGTACTTC. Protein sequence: CASSSQTGTSYYEQYF.

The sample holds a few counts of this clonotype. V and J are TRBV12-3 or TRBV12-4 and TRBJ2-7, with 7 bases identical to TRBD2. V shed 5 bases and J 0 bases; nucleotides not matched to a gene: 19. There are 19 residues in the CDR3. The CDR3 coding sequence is TGTGCCAGCAGTGACCCGGGAGGCAGGGACCCCCGGAGCTCCTACGAGCAGTACTTC. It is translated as CASSDPGGRDPRSSYEQYF.

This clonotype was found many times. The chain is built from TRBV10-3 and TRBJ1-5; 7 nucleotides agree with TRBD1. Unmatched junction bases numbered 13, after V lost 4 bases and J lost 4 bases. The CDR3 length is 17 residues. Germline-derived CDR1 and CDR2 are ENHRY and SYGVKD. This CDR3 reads CAISASIGAGGNQPQHF. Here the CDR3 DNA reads TGTGCCATCAGTGCTTCTATAGGGGCAGGGGGGAATCAGCCCCAGCATTTT.

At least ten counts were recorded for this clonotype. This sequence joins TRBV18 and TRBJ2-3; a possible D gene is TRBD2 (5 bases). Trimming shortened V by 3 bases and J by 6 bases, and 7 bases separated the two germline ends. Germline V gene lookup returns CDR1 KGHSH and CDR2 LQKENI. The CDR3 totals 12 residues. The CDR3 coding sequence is TGTGCCAGCTCACCTAGCGCCGATACGCAGTATTTT. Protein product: CASSPSADTQYF.

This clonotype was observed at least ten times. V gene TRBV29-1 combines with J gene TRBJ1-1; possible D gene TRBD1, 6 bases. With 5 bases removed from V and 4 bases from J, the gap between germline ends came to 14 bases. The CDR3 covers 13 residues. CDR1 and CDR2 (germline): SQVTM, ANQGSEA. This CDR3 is CSVSQGLVTEAFF. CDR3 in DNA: TGCAGCGTTTCTCAGGGGCTAGTCACTGAAGCTTTCTTT.